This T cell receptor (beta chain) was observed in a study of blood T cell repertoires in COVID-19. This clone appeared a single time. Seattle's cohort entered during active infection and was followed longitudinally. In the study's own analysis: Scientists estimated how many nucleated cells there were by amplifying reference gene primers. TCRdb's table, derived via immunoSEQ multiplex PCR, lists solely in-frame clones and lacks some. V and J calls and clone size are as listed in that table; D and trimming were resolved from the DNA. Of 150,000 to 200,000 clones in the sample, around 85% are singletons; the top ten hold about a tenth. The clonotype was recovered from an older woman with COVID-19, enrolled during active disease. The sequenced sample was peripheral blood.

CDR3 sequence reads: CASSQDLGGSTDTQYF. The CDR3 DNA reads as TGCGCCAGCAGCCAAGATCTCGGCGGTAGCACAGATACGCAGTATTTT. The rearrangement uses TRBV4-3 and TRBJ2-3, with unresolved D. Trimming removed 0 bases from V and 0 bases from J, with 10 bases in between. Per germline, CDR1 LGHNA and CDR2 YSLEER. CDR3 length: 16 amino acids.